These 10 T cell receptor beta chains were all obtained from the same sample, sequenced in a study of spatial heterogeneity in lung cancer. Regarding the study as a whole: It was found that expanded intratumoral alpha and beta TCR counts tracked tumor mutation counts.

Time point here: sample taken at primary tumor resection. These TCRs' antigens remain unknown. TCRdb reanalysed the 5' RACE reads using MiXCR and keeps one entry per CDR3 protein. The top ten clones hold 21% of a sample with about 100,000 distinct CDR3 sequences, 3.5% to 5% of them seen once. The sequencing used lung tumor tissue, collected at surgery. The receptors come from a male donor with early-stage non-small cell lung cancer.

This clonotype was detected many times. The chain carries TRBV10-3 and TRBJ1-1; no firm D call. CDR1 is ENHRY and CDR2 is SYGVKD in the germline V gene. Trimming removed 4 bases at V and 3 bases at J, with 12 bases between. The CDR3 consists of 14 residues. The CDR3 region has the DNA TGTGCCATCAGTGGACAATTGCCTTACACTGAAGCTTTCTTT. This translates into CAISGQLPYTEAFF.

About this clonotype itself: A clone one base away is much larger, so this may be a read error. This chain joins TRBV7-9 and TRBJ2-1, with D uncertain. The CDR3 extends over 13 amino acids. Trimming removed 6 bases at V and 7 bases at J, with 13 bases between. Germline assignment: CDR1 SEHNR and CDR2 FQNEAQ (reference sequence). The DNA of the CDR3 is TGTGCCAGCAGACGACACACTTCTAATGAGCAGTTCTTC. This gives the protein CASRRHTSNEQFF.

In the case of this clonotype: This could be a read error, since a much larger clone is one nucleotide away. The rearrangement links TRBV7-2 to TRBJ2-7; D is undetermined. This CDR3 is built from 15 residues. CDR1 is SGHTA and CDR2 is FQGNSA in the germline V gene. Trimming shortened V by 2 bases and J by 9 bases, and 20 bases separated the two germline ends. In DNA, the CDR3 is TGTGCCAGCAGCTTACGAGACATTCCCATTAATGGGCAGTACTTC. Protein sequence: CASSLRDIPINGQYF. Supplemented by reference TRBV7-2 and TRBJ2-7, the full variable domain reads GAGVSQSPSNKVTEKGKDVELRCDPISGHTALYWYRQSLGQGLEFLIYFQGNSAPDKSGLPSDRFSAERTGGSVSTLTIQRTQQEDSAVYLCASSLRDIPINGQYFGPGTRLTVT.

As to this clonotype: A much more abundant neighbour one base away suggests this may be a read error. The CDR3 DNA reads as TGCGCCAGCATCCCGGACAGGAGCTCCTACGAGCAGTACTTC. It is translated as CASIPDRSSYEQYF. J is TRBJ2-7 and V is TRBV5-1, with 7 bases identical to TRBD1. The germline V gene has CDR1 SGHRS and CDR2 YFSETQ. The CDR3 loop spans 14 amino acids. The V gene end was trimmed by 6 bases and the J gene end by 0 bases; junction bases not matched to a gene: 6. Full variable domain (missing parts from reference TRBV5-1 and TRBJ2-7): KAGVTQTPRYLIKTRGQQVTLSCSPISGHRSVSWYQQTPGQGLQFLFEYFSETQRNKGNFPGRFSGRQFSNSRSEMNVSTLELGDSALYLCASIPDRSSYEQYFGPGTRLTVT.

The table lists this clonotype with many counts. The chain recombines TRBV5-1 with TRBJ2-3; the match to TRBD2 covers 7 bases. The CDR3 is made up of 15 amino acids. The trim removed 2 bases at V and 0 bases at J, leaving 3 bases unmatched. Germline V gene sequence: CDR1 SGHRS, CDR2 YFSETQ. The CDR3: CASSFSGTSTDTQYF. Written as DNA, the CDR3 is TGCGCCAGCAGCTTCAGCGGGACTAGCACAGATACGCAGTATTTT.

This clonotype was seen ten or more times. The chain carries TRBV21-1 and TRBJ2-3; TRBD2, the table's D call, was not compared with the DNA. TRBV21-1 counts as a pseudogene. The CDR3 loop spans 14 amino acids. This chain's CDR3 is CATLTSIGTDTQYF. DNA of the CDR3: TGTGCCACCTTGACTAGCATAGGCACAGATACGCAGTATTTT.

The sample holds many counts of this clonotype. The chain employs TRBV3-1 and TRBJ2-1; D might be TRBD2 (6 bases). V was cut by 1 base and J by 10 bases, with 17 bases left in between. This CDR3 region has 15 residues. Germline CDR1 is LGHDT and CDR2 is YNNKEL (reference sequence). DNA of the CDR3: TGTGCCAGCAGCCAAGGTCTGGGTAGCGGCCGAGAGCAGTTCTTC. This gives the protein CASSQGLGSGREQFF.

A few counts support this clonotype. The chain joins TRBV27 to TRBJ1-4; unclear D gene. The V gene lost 4 bases and the J gene lost 10 bases, with 13 bases spanning the gap. CDR3 length equals 13 residues. Germline V gene sequence: CDR1 MNHEY, CDR2 SMNVEV (reference sequence). CDR3 coding DNA: TGTGCCAGCAGTTGGGGAGTTAGCGGAAAACTGTTTTTT. It encodes CASSWGVSGKLFF.

J is TRBJ2-5 and V is TRBV6-5, with a tentative D call TRBD1 (5 bases). V dropped 8 bases and J dropped 1 base, with 17 bases sitting between them. The germline CDR1 and CDR2 sequences are MNHEY and SVGAGI. This CDR3 region has 15 residues. This chain's CDR3 is CASAAALGPQETQYF. The CDR3 DNA is TGTGCCAGCGCGGCCGCGTTGGGGCCCCAAGAGACCCAGTACTTC.

In this sample, this clonotype turned up many times. The chain is built from TRBV5-1 and TRBJ2-5, with a weak D call TRBD2 (6 bases). Germline V gives CDR1 SGHRS, CDR2 YFSETQ. V was clipped by 3 bases and J by 5 bases, with 11 bases between them. The CDR3 has 13 residues. The DNA of the CDR3 is TGCGCCAGCAGCTCCGGACTACTGGAGACCCAGTACTTC. Amino acids: CASSSGLLETQYF.